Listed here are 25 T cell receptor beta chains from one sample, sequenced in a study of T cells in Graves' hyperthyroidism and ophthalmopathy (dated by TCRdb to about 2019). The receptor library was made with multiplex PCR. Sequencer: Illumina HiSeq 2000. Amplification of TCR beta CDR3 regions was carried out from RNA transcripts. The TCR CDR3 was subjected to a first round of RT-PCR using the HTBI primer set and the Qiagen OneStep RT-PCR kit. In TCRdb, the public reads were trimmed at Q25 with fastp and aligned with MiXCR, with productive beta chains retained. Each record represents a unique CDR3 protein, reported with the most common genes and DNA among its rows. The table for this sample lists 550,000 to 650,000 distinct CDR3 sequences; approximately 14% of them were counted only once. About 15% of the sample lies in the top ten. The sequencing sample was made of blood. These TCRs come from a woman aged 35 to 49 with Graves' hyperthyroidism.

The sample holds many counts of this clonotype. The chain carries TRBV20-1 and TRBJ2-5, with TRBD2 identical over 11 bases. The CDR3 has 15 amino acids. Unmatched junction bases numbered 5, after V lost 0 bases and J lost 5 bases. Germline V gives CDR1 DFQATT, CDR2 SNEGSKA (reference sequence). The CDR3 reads CSAREASGRSETQYF. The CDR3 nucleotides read TGCAGTGCTAGAGAGGCTAGCGGGAGGTCGGAGACCCAGTACTTC.

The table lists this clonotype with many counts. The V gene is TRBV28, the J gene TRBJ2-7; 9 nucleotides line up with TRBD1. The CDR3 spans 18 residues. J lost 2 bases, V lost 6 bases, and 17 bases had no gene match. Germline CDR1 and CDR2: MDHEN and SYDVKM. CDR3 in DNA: TGTGCCAGCAGCTTGCTCGGGACAGGGAGTTTCGCGGCCTACGAGCAGTACTTC. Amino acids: CASSLLGTGSFAAYEQYF.

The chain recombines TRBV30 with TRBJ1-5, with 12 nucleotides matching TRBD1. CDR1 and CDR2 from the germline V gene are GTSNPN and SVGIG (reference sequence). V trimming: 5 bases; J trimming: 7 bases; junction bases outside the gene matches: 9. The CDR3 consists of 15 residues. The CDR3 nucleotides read TGTGCCTGGTCCGGGACAGGGGGCCCCGGGCAGCCCCAGCATTTT. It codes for CAWSGTGGPGQPQHF. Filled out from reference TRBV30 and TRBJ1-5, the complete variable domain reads SQTIHQWPATLVQPVGSPLSLECTVEGTSNPNLYWYRQAAGRGLQLLFYSVGIGQISSEVPQNLSASRPQDRQFILSSKKLLLSDSGFYLCAWSGTGGPGQPQHFGDGTRLSIL.

The CDR3 spells CASSPYGGGGDTQYF. The CDR3 DNA is TGTGCCAGCAGCCCCTATGGGGGAGGAGGAGATACGCAGTATTTT. This chain links TRBV14 with TRBJ2-3; TRBD2 is a possible D gene (6 bases). Germline values: CDR1 SGHDN, CDR2 FVKESK. This CDR3 is 15 amino acids long. V lost 4 bases to trimming and J lost 5 bases, with 16 bases between them.

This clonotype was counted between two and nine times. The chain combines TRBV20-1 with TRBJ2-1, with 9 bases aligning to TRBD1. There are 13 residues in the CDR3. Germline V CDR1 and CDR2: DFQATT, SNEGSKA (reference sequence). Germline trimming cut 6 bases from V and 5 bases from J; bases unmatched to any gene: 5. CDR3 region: CSASRTGDNEQFF. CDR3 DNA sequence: TGCAGTGCCAGCCGGACAGGGGACAATGAGCAGTTCTTC.

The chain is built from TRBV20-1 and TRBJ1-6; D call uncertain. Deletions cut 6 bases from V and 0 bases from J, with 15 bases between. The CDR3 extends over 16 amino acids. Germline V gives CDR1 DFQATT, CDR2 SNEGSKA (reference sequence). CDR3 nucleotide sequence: TGCAGTGCGCCCACCGGCACCCGCTCCTATAATTCACCCCTCCACTTT. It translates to CSAPTGTRSYNSPLHF.

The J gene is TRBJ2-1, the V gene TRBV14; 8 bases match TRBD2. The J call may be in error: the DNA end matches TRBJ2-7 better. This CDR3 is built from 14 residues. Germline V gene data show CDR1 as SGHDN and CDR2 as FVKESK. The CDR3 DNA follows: TGTGCCAGCGGGGCTAGCGGGTACTACAATGAGCAGTACTTC. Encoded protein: CASGASGYYNEQYF.

The CDR3 loop is CATSGLAVSTDTQYF. CDR3 nucleotide sequence: TGTGCCACCTCCGGACTAGCGGTGAGCACAGATACGCAGTATTTT. The chain is built from TRBV19 and TRBJ2-3; TRBD2 agrees at 10 bases. V was pared by 10 bases and J by 0 bases, with 7 bases of the junction left unmatched. This CDR3 comprises 15 residues. CDR1 LNHDA and CDR2 SQIVND come from the germline V gene (reference sequence).

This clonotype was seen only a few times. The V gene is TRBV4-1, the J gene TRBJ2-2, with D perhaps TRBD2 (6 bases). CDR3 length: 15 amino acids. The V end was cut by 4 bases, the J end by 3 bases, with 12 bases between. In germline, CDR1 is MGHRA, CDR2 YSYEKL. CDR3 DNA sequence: TGCGCCAGCAGCCCGCCCCGGGACTACACCGGGGAGCTGTTTTTT. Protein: CASSPPRDYTGELFF.

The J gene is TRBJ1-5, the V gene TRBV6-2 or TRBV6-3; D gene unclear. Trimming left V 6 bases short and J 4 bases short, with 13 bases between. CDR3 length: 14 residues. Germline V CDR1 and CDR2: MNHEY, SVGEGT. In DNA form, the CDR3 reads TGTGCCAGCAGCCAAGACGGACCGAATCAGCCCCAGCATTTT. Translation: CASSQDGPNQPQHF.

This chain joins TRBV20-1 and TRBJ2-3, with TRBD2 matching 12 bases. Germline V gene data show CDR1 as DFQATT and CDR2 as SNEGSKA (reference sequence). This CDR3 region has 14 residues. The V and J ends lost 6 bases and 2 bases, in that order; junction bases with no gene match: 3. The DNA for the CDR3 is TGCAGTGCACGGACTAGCGGGAACACAGATACGCAGTATTTT. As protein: CSARTSGNTDTQYF.

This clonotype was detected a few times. The CDR3 reads CASSSTILGTGGPGSYEQYF. The CDR3, as DNA: TGTGCCAGCAGCTCAACGATACTAGGGACAGGGGGCCCCGGCTCCTACGAGCAGTACTTC. The V and J genes are TRBV7-9 and TRBJ2-7; 12 positions match TRBD1. V lost 4 bases, J lost 0 bases, and 16 bases stayed unmatched. The CDR3 length is 20 residues. The germline V gene encodes CDR1 SEHNR and CDR2 FQNEAQ (reference sequence).

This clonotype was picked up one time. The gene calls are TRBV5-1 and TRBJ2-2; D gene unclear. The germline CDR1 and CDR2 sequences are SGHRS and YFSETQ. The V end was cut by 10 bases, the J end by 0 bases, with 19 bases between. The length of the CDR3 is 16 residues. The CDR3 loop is CADHNLRVPNTGELFF. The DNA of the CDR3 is TGCGCCGATCATAATCTTCGGGTCCCGAACACCGGGGAGCTGTTTTTT. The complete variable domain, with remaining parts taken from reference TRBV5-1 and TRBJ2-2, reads KAGVTQTPRYLIKTRGQQVTLSCSPISGHRSVSWYQQTPGQGLQFLFEYFSETQRNKGNFPGRFSGRQFSNSRSEMNVSTLELGDSALYLCADHNLRVPNTGELFFGEGSRLTVL.

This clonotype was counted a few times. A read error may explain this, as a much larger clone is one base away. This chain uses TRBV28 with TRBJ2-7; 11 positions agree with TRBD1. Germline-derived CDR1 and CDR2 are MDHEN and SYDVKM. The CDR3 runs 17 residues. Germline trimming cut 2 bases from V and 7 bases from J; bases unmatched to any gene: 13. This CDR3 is CASSLGQGAFWVDEQYF. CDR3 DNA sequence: TGTGCCAGCAGTTTAGGACAGGGGGCGTTCTGGGTGGATGAGCAGTACTTC.

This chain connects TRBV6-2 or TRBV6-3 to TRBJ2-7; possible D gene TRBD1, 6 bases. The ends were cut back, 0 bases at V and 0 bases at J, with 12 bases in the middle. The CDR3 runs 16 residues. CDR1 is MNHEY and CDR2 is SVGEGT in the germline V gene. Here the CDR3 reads CASSYSGTQSSYEQYF. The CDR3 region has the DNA TGTGCCAGCAGTTACTCGGGGACACAGAGCTCCTACGAGCAGTACTTC.

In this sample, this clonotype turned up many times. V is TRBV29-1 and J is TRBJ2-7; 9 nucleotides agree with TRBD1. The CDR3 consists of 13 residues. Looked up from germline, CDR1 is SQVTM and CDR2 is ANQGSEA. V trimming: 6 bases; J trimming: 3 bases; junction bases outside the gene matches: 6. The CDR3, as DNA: TGCAGCGTCTCACAGGGGGCAAGCTACGAGCAGTACTTC. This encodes CSVSQGASYEQYF.

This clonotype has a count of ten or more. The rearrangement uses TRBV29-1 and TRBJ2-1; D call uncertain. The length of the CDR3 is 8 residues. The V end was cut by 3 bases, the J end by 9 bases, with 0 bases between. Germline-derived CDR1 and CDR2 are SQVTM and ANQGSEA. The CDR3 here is CSVDEQFF. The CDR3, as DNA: TGCAGCGTTGATGAGCAGTTCTTC.

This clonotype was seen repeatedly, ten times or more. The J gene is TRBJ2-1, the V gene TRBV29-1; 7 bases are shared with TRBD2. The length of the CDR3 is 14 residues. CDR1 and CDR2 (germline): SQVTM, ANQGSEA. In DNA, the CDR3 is TGCAGTCTCCTGGGAGCGGGATCCTACAATGAGCAGTTCTTC. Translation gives CSLLGAGSYNEQFF.

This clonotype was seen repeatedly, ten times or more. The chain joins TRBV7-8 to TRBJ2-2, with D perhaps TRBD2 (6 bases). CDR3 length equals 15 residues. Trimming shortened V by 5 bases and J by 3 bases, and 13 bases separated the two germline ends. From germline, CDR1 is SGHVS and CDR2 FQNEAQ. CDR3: CASSPRERDTGELFF. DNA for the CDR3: TGTGCCAGCAGCCCCCGGGAGAGGGACACCGGGGAGCTGTTTTTT.

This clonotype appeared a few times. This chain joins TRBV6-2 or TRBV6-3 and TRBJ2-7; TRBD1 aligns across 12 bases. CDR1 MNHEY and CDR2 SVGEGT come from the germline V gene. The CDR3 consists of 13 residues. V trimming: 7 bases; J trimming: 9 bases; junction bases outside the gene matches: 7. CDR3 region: CASNRDRGLGQYF. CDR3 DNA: TGTGCCAGCAACCGGGACAGGGGGCTCGGGCAGTACTTC.

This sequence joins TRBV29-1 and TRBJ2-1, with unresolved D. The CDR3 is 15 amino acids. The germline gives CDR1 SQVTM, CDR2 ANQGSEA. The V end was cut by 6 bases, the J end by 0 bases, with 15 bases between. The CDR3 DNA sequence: TGCAGCGTGATGCATTGGGCAGGCTCCTACAATGAGCAGTTCTTC. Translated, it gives CSVMHWAGSYNEQFF.

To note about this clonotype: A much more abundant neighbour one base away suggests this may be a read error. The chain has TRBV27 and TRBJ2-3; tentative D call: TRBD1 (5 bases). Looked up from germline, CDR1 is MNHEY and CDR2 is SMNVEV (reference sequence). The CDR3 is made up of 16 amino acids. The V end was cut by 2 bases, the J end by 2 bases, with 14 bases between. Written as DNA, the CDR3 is TGTGCCAGCAGTTTAGGGCAGACAGAAGACACAGATACGCAGTATTTT. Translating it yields CASSLGQTEDTDTQYF.

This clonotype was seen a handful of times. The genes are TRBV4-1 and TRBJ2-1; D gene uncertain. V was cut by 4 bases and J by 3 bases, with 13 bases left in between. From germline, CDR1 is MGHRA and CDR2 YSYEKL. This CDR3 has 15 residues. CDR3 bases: TGCGCCAGCAGCCTCATAGAGACAAACTACAATGAGCAGTTCTTC. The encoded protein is CASSLIETNYNEQFF.

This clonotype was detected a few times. DNA for the CDR3: TGCAGTGCTAGAGGTCAGGGGGAGCTGTTTTTT. Its protein product is CSARGQGELFF. This chain joins TRBV20-1 and TRBJ2-2; D is unresolved. V lost 1 base, J lost 8 bases, and 5 bases lay in between. CDR3 length: 11 amino acids. Germline CDR1 and CDR2: DFQATT and SNEGSKA (reference sequence).

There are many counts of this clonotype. This chain's CDR3 is CGSGLAAYNEQFF. The CDR3 DNA reads as TGCGGATCGGGACTAGCGGCCTACAATGAGCAGTTCTTC. V and J are TRBV20-1 and TRBJ2-1, with 11 bases identical to TRBD2. Per the germline V gene, CDR1 is DFQATT and CDR2 is SNEGSKA (reference sequence). The CDR3 runs to 13 residues.